One sample yielded the 28 T cell receptor beta chains listed below, sequenced in a study of memory CD4+ T cells and cytomegalovirus serostatus. TCRdb's table, derived via immunoSEQ multiplex PCR, lists solely in-frame clones and lacks some. There are about 73,000 clones in the sample; around 78% occur only once, and about 2.5% lies in the top ten. Single viable CD3+CD4+CD8-CD45RO+ cells were sorted as the memory CD4+ T cells. Material for sequencing was memory CD4+ T cells from blood. Source of these receptors: an adult in good health and CMV-seropositive.

This clone was seen a handful of times. The chain is built from TRBV7-9 and TRBJ1-6; D not certain. V lost 5 bases and J 10 bases, leaving 12 bases between the germline ends. The CDR3 is 13 residues long. Germline-derived CDR1 and CDR2 are SEHNR and FQNEAQ (reference sequence). CDR3 sequence reads: CASSNERLSPLHF. The CDR3 DNA sequence: TGTGCCAGCAGCAACGAACGACTCTCACCCCTCCACTTT.

This clone was seen only a few times. The chain carries TRBV5-4 and TRBJ1-1; D is uncertain. Germline CDR1 and CDR2: SGHNT and YYREEE (reference sequence). V shed 2 bases and J shed 8 bases, with 13 bases lying between them. This CDR3 comprises 13 residues. CDR3 sequence reads: CASSLSFEREAFF. CDR3 bases: TGTGCCAGCAGCTTATCTTTCGAACGGGAAGCTTTCTTT.

The V gene is TRBV7-9, the J gene TRBJ2-7; the match to TRBD1 covers 12 bases. This CDR3 is 19 amino acids long. V dropped 3 bases and J dropped 3; count of bases not matched to a gene: 15. CDR1 is SEHNR, CDR2 FQNEAQ, per germline (reference sequence). The CDR3 DNA reads TGTGCCAGCAGCTTTCCCGGGACAGGGGGCCTGGGAGGTCTCTACGAGCAGTACGTC. Amino acid sequence: CASSFPGTGGLGGLYEQYV.

The rearrangement joins TRBV7-2 to TRBJ1-1; D call uncertain. The germline V and J ends were trimmed by 3 bases and 3 bases, with 8 bases remaining between them. Germline-derived CDR1 and CDR2 are SGHTA and FQGNSA. The CDR3 has 13 amino acids. CDR3 sequence (DNA): TGTGCCAGCAGCTTGGGCACCTACACTGAAGCTTTCTTT. This gives the protein CASSLGTYTEAFF.

The chain uses TRBV7-9 and TRBJ1-1; the match to TRBD1 covers 8 bases. Germline V gives CDR1 SEHNR, CDR2 FQNEAQ (reference sequence). The CDR3 loop spans 15 amino acids. With V trimmed by 7 bases and J by 5 bases, 12 bases remained unmatched. The CDR3: CASNYFSGGKTEAFF. In nucleotides, the CDR3 is TGTGCCAGCAACTACTTTTCAGGGGGCAAGACTGAAGCTTTCTTT.

The J gene is TRBJ1-2, the V gene TRBV7-2; D remains unclear. The CDR3 spans 15 residues. CDR1 SGHTA and CDR2 FQGNSA come from the germline V gene. Trimming pared 5 bases from V and 5 bases from J, leaving 18 bases between. CDR3 sequence: CASSPPAGRRYGYTF. The CDR3 DNA reads as TGTGCCAGCAGCCCCCCTGCAGGCAGAAGATATGGCTACACCTTC.

This rearrangement joins TRBV28 to TRBJ1-5; D is unresolved. This CDR3 has 14 amino acids. The V end was cut by 5 bases, the J end by 1 base, with 9 bases between. The germline CDR1 and CDR2 sequences are MDHEN and SYDVKM. Written as DNA, the CDR3 is TGTGCCAGCAGTATGGGCGGCAGCAATCAGCCCCAGCATTTT. Its translation is CASSMGGSNQPQHF.

This chain links TRBV11-3 with TRBJ1-4; D is unresolved. Deletions cut 2 bases from V and 5 bases from J, with 6 bases between. CDR1 is SGHNT and CDR2 is YENEEA in the germline V gene. This CDR3 has 13 amino acids. In DNA form, the CDR3 reads TGTGCCAGCAGCTTAAATCCAAATGAAAAACTGTTTTTT. Protein: CASSLNPNEKLFF.

The chain couples TRBV2 to TRBJ2-5, with a tentative D call TRBD2 (7 bases). The CDR3 length is 13 residues. Trimming shortened V by 6 bases and J by 4 bases, and 12 bases separated the two germline ends. Germline V CDR1 and CDR2: SNHLY, FYNNEI. The CDR3 nucleotides are TGTGCCAGCAGCCGAGGGGGGGTAGAGACCCAGTACTTC. This translates into CASSRGGVETQYF.

The chain links TRBV15 to TRBJ2-1, with D perhaps TRBD2 (6 bases). V gave up 3 bases and J gave up 5 bases, with 17 bases separating them. CDR1 is LNHNV, CDR2 YYDKDF, per germline (reference sequence). There are 16 residues in the CDR3. CDR3 bases: TGTGCCACCAGCAGGGACATTAGCGGATCCCACAATGAGCAGTTCTTC. It yields the protein CATSRDISGSHNEQFF.

J is TRBJ2-2 and V is TRBV5-5; a weak D match, TRBD2 (5 bases). Germline V lookup: CDR1 SGHKS, CDR2 YYEKEE (reference sequence). CDR3 length: 14 residues. V shed 10 bases and J shed 0 bases, with 13 bases lying between them. The CDR3 here is CAGRRLSNTGELFF. The CDR3 DNA reads as TGTGCCGGGCGGAGGCTCTCGAACACCGGGGAGCTGTTTTTT. Full variable domain (rest looked up from reference TRBV5-5 and TRBJ2-2): DAGVTQSPTHLIKTRGQQVTLRCSPISGHKSVSWYQQVLGQGPQFIFQYYEKEERGRGNFPDRFSARQFPNYSSELNVNALLLGDSALYLCAGRRLSNTGELFFGEGSRLTVL.

The CDR3 nucleotides are TGTGCCAGCAGCCAAACCGGGACAGGGGGCTACGGAAACACCATATATTTT. Protein sequence: CASSQTGTGGYGNTIYF. V and J are TRBV28 and TRBJ1-3; 12 bases are a match to TRBD1. The CDR3 runs 17 residues. Germline CDR1 and CDR2: MDHEN and SYDVKM. V dropped 6 bases and J dropped 4; count of bases not matched to a gene: 10.

This chain joins TRBV19 and TRBJ1-4; D is undetermined. Germline assignment: CDR1 LNHDA and CDR2 SQIVND (reference sequence). The CDR3 extends over 11 amino acids. Trimming cost V 6 bases and J 12 bases, with 11 bases left between them. CDR3 coding DNA: TGTGCCAGTAGCCTGAATTGGGAACTGTTTTTT. Amino acids: CASSLNWELFF.

The V call is TRBV19, the J call TRBJ1-2; D remains unclear. In germline, CDR1 is LNHDA, CDR2 SQIVND (reference sequence). Trimming left V 3 bases short and J 1 base short, with 12 bases between. The length of the CDR3 is 15 residues. The CDR3 sequence is CASSISPGGNYGYTF. The CDR3 DNA sequence: TGTGCCAGTAGTATCTCCCCCGGTGGTAACTATGGCTACACCTTC. Combining the CDR3 with reference TRBV19 and TRBJ1-2 gives the whole variable domain DGGITQSPKYLFRKEGQNVTLSCEQNLNHDAMYWYRQDPGQGLRLIYYSQIVNDFQKGDIAEGYSVSREKKESFPLTVTSAQKNPTAFYLCASSISPGGNYGYTFGSGTRLTVV.

This sequence joins TRBV7-2 and TRBJ1-5; D not resolved. V was cut by 3 bases and J by 3 bases, with 6 bases left in between. CDR3 length equals 13 residues. Germline values: CDR1 SGHTA, CDR2 FQGNSA. DNA of the CDR3: TGTGCCAGCAGCTTTGGACCCAATCAGCCCCAGCATTTT. Encoded protein: CASSFGPNQPQHF.

V gene TRBV7-2 combines with J gene TRBJ2-1, with D possibly matching TRBD2 (5 bases). Germline V lookup: CDR1 SGHTA, CDR2 FQGNSA. This CDR3 contains 13 residues. V gave up 2 bases and J gave up 12 bases, with 14 bases separating them. CDR3 in amino acids: CASSLPSLVGQFF. CDR3 nucleotides: TGTGCCAGCAGCTTACCTAGCCTAGTCGGGCAGTTCTTC.

The V call is TRBV7-2, the J call TRBJ1-2; D may be TRBD1 (5 bases). Looked up from germline, CDR1 is SGHTA and CDR2 is FQGNSA. The germline V and J ends were trimmed by 2 bases and 8 bases, with 21 bases remaining between them. CDR3 size: 16 residues. CDR3 residues: CASSLTGGTVSEGYTF. CDR3 in DNA: TGTGCCAGCAGCTTAACAGGTGGTACCGTCTCTGAGGGCTACACCTTC.

The chain joins TRBV5-1 to TRBJ2-7; D remains ambiguous. Germline V CDR1 and CDR2: SGHRS, YFSETQ. The V end was cut by 1 base, the J end by 5 bases, with 16 bases between. This CDR3 has 15 amino acids. CDR3 sequence reads: CASSLSVPLVDEQYF. CDR3 sequence (DNA): TGCGCCAGCAGCTTGAGTGTCCCCTTGGTGGACGAGCAGTACTTC. The variable domain in full, completed from reference TRBV5-1 and TRBJ2-7, reads KAGVTQTPRYLIKTRGQQVTLSCSPISGHRSVSWYQQTPGQGLQFLFEYFSETQRNKGNFPGRFSGRQFSNSRSEMNVSTLELGDSALYLCASSLSVPLVDEQYFGPGTRLTVT.

A single count supports this clone. The V gene is TRBV7-2, the J gene TRBJ2-1; no firm D call. Looked up from germline, CDR1 is SGHTA and CDR2 is FQGNSA. V was trimmed by 5 bases and J by 4 bases, leaving 18 bases between them. There are 16 residues in the CDR3. CDR3 sequence reads: CASSREPGLLYNEQFF. The CDR3 coding sequence is TGTGCCAGCAGCCGAGAACCGGGCCTTCTGTACAATGAGCAGTTCTTC.

The V and J genes are TRBV11-2 and TRBJ1-2; D is unresolved. The CDR3 has 13 amino acids. Germline CDR1 SGHAT, CDR2 FQNNGV. The V end lost 4 bases, the J end lost 1 base, and 7 bases lay between the germline ends. CDR3 in amino acids: CASSSGLNYGYTF. CDR3 bases: TGTGCCAGCAGCTCCGGACTTAACTATGGCTACACCTTC.

The gene calls are TRBV5-1 and TRBJ1-1, with D possibly being TRBD1 (6 bases). This CDR3 spans 13 amino acids. Germline CDR1 is SGHRS and CDR2 is YFSETQ. The V gene lost 4 bases and the J gene lost 4 bases, with 11 bases spanning the gap. CDR3 region: CASSQQGGTEAFF. As DNA, the CDR3 is TGCGCCAGCAGCCAACAGGGCGGCACTGAAGCTTTCTTT. The full variable domain, with the rest looked up from reference TRBV5-1 and TRBJ1-1, is KAGVTQTPRYLIKTRGQQVTLSCSPISGHRSVSWYQQTPGQGLQFLFEYFSETQRNKGNFPGRFSGRQFSNSRSEMNVSTLELGDSALYLCASSQQGGTEAFFGQGTRLTVV.

This sequence joins TRBV30 and TRBJ1-1; D unresolved. Germline lookup yields CDR1 GTSNPN and CDR2 SVGIG (reference sequence). The CDR3 consists of 12 residues. The CDR3 coding sequence is TGTGCATACGGACGGGAGAACACTGAAGCTTTCTTT. This encodes CAYGRENTEAFF.

This clone was detected only a few times. The chain employs TRBV10-1 and TRBJ1-1; no clear D gene. The ends were cut back, 0 bases at V and 6 bases at J, with 5 bases in the middle. Looked up from germline, CDR1 is WNHNN and CDR2 is SYGVQD (reference sequence). The CDR3 loop spans 12 amino acids. The DNA of the CDR3 is TGCGCCAGCAGTGAGTCTACGGCTGAAGCTTTCTTT. Protein sequence: CASSESTAEAFF.

The V and J genes are TRBV28 and TRBJ1-2; 7 bases agree with TRBD1. Trimming cost V 6 bases and J 4 bases; bases outside gene matches: 11. Germline CDR1 is MDHEN and CDR2 is SYDVKM. CDR3 length equals 15 residues. Written as DNA, the CDR3 is TGTGCCAGCAGCTGGTTGACAGGGCGATCCTATGGCTACACCTTC. This codes for CASSWLTGRSYGYTF.

The chain employs TRBV30 and TRBJ2-7, with 7 bases that match TRBD1. The ends lost 6 bases at V and 3 bases at J; junction bases unmatched: 8. CDR1 and CDR2 from the germline V gene are GTSNPN and SVGIG (reference sequence). The CDR3 extends over 13 amino acids. Here the CDR3 reads CACNRDSYYEQYF. The CDR3 bases are TGTGCCTGTAACCGGGACAGCTACTACGAGCAGTACTTC.

V and J are TRBV30 and TRBJ1-6; no clear D gene. The CDR3 loop spans 16 amino acids. Trimming removed 7 bases from V and 0 bases from J, with 16 bases in between. Germline CDR1 reads GTSNPN; CDR2 reads SVGIG (reference sequence). CDR3 nucleotide sequence: TGTGCCTCCCGGAGGGAGTCCAGCTCCTATAATTCACCCCTCCACTTT. Its translation is CASRRESSSYNSPLHF. The full variable domain, rest sourced from reference TRBV30 and TRBJ1-6, is SQTIHQWPATLVQPVGSPLSLECTVEGTSNPNLYWYRQAAGRGLQLLFYSVGIGQISSEVPQNLSASRPQDRQFILSSKKLLLSDSGFYLCASRRESSSYNSPLHFGNGTRLTVT.

V and J are TRBV6-1 and TRBJ1-5, with D possibly being TRBD1 (6 bases). CDR1 and CDR2 (germline): MNHNS, SASEGT. CDR3 length equals 15 residues. V was pared by 3 bases and J by 6 bases, with 15 bases between. CDR3 nucleotides: TGTGCCAGCAGTGAGACAGGCGGGGCGGGTCAGCCCCAGCATTTT. Amino acid sequence: CASSETGGAGQPQHF.

The J gene is TRBJ1-2, the V gene TRBV5-1; D might be TRBD1 (6 bases). The CDR3 sequence is 15 residues long. V was clipped by 7 bases and J by 7 bases, with 23 bases between them. Germline V gene lookup returns CDR1 SGHRS and CDR2 YFSETQ. CDR3: CASGDERGFDAGYTF. The CDR3 DNA follows: TGCGCCAGCGGCGACGAAAGGGGGTTCGATGCTGGCTACACCTTC.